These 13 T cell receptor beta chains share one sample of origin, sequenced in a study of OX40 agonist ivuxolimab in advanced cancers. Profiling relied on immunoSEQ multiplex PCR, and the TCRdb table lists in-frame clones only, not all of them. The sample consists of some 45,000 clones, roughly nine tenths of them appearing once. Specimen: CD4+ or CD8+ T cells sorted from blood, collected in a trial of the OX40 agonist ivuxolimab. The source is an adult with an advanced solid tumor such as melanoma, head and neck, liver or kidney cancer.

In its sample, this clone was seen once. The gene calls are TRBV27 and TRBJ2-7, with TRBD1 matching over 7 bases. Germline V gene sequence: CDR1 MNHEY, CDR2 SMNVEV (reference sequence). Trimming took 7 bases from V and 3 from J; bases not matched to a gene: 9. CDR3 length equals 14 residues. The CDR3 DNA reads TGTGCCAGCAACCACAGGGGAAGTGGCTACGAGCAGTACTTC. Protein product: CASNHRGSGYEQYF.

The chain has TRBV9 and TRBJ1-1; D is ambiguous. This CDR3 has 11 amino acids. Germline assignment: CDR1 SGDLS and CDR2 YYNGEE. Trimming cost V 10 bases and J 8 bases, with 15 bases left between them. CDR3 loop: CASRARTEAFF. As DNA, the CDR3 is TGTGCCTCACGGGCCAGGACCGAAGCTTTCTTT.

The sample holds one count of this clone. The chain is built from TRBV30 and TRBJ2-1; tentatively, D is TRBD2 (7 bases). V lost 3 bases and J lost 4, with 19 bases in between. This CDR3 is built from 16 residues. Germline V gene lookup returns CDR1 GTSNPN and CDR2 SVGIG (reference sequence). The CDR3 DNA sequence: TGTGCCTGGAGCGGGGGCTCGGGACTAAAATACAATGAGCAGTTCTTC. Protein: CAWSGGSGLKYNEQFF.

This chain links TRBV11-2 with TRBJ1-1; D gene ambiguous. CDR1 is SGHAT, CDR2 FQNNGV, per germline. This CDR3 spans 12 amino acids. The V gene lost 3 bases and the J gene lost 7 bases, with 9 bases spanning the gap. Here the CDR3 DNA reads TGTGCCAGCAGCTTCGATTACAGTGAAGCTTTCTTT. It codes for CASSFDYSEAFF.

V usage is TRBV29-1 and J usage is TRBJ1-1; 8 nucleotides align to TRBD1. This CDR3 has 15 residues. Germline CDR1 and CDR2: SQVTM and ANQGSEA. V trimming: 6 bases; J trimming: 4 bases; junction bases outside the gene matches: 13. The CDR3 reads CSVPIRGLRGTEAFF. CDR3 in DNA: TGCAGCGTCCCCATCAGGGGGCTCAGGGGCACTGAAGCTTTCTTT.

This chain links TRBV28 with TRBJ2-3; D is unclear. Germline CDR1 is MDHEN and CDR2 is SYDVKM. This CDR3 spans 14 amino acids. The ends were cut back, 3 bases at V and 0 bases at J, with 7 bases in the middle. CDR3 region: CASSFRRSTDTQYF. The CDR3 DNA sequence: TGTGCCAGCAGTTTTAGACGGAGCACAGATACGCAGTATTTT.

This clone was seen a handful of times. The chain recombines TRBV14 with TRBJ2-2; D uncertain. The ends were cut back, 5 bases at V and 1 base at J, with 17 bases in the middle. The CDR3 sequence is 17 residues long. Germline CDR1 reads SGHDN; CDR2 reads FVKESK. The CDR3 sequence: CASSYTGGSRNTGELFF. The CDR3 coding sequence is TGTGCCAGCAGCTATACCGGTGGAAGTCGGAACACCGGGGAGCTGTTTTTT.

This chain connects TRBV7-9 to TRBJ1-2; TRBD1 matches at 7 bases. Germline CDR1 and CDR2: SEHNR and FQNEAQ (reference sequence). V gave up 5 bases and J gave up 6 bases; unmatched junction bases: 15. The CDR3 totals 16 residues. In nucleotides, the CDR3 is TGTGCCAGCAGCGGCTACCTACCGGGACAGAGAGATGGCTACACCTTC. Protein product: CASSGYLPGQRDGYTF.

This clone has a single count. V and J are TRBV30 and TRBJ1-1; no definite D call. Germline CDR1 is GTSNPN and CDR2 is SVGIG (reference sequence). Trimming took 3 bases from V and 4 from J, leaving 12 bases between them. CDR3 length: 13 residues. This CDR3 is CAWSLLVGTEAFF. The CDR3 DNA sequence: TGTGCCTGGAGCCTACTGGTGGGCACTGAAGCTTTCTTT.

This clone occurred once. V and J are TRBV16 and TRBJ2-7, with unresolved D. The CDR3 length is 14 residues. Trimming took 0 bases from V and 1 from J, leaving 7 bases between them. Germline V gene data show CDR1 as KGHSY and CDR2 as FQNENV. The CDR3 nucleotides read TGTGCCAGCAGCCAATCGCCAGGATCCTACGAGCAGTACTTC. Translated: CASSQSPGSYEQYF.

The chain couples TRBV4-1 to TRBJ2-3, with D maybe TRBD1 (5 bases). CDR1 MGHRA and CDR2 YSYEKL come from the germline V gene. V was pared by 0 bases and J by 2 bases, with 9 bases between. The CDR3 runs to 15 residues. The CDR3 loop is CASSQELTDTDTQYF. CDR3 nucleotides: TGCGCCAGCAGCCAAGAGCTGACAGACACAGATACGCAGTATTTT.

In nucleotides, the CDR3 is TGTGCCAGCAGCCTCGGGGGTTTACGGGGGCAGTACTTC. It translates to CASSLGGLRGQYF. The chain is built from TRBV6-5 and TRBJ2-7, with D perhaps TRBD2 (6 bases). The V gene lost 6 bases and the J gene lost 9 bases, with 18 bases spanning the gap. The CDR3 is 13 residues long. Germline V lookup: CDR1 MNHEY, CDR2 SVGAGI.

The chain uses TRBV5-4 and TRBJ2-1; 11 bases map to TRBD2. CDR1 is SGHNT and CDR2 is YYREEE in the germline V gene (reference sequence). This CDR3 region has 15 residues. The junction had 6 bases not matched to a gene; V was cut back by 2 bases and J by 8 bases. In DNA form, the CDR3 reads TGTGCCAGCAGCTTTAGCGGGAGGGTAGGGGATGAGCAGTTCTTC. It specifies CASSFSGRVGDEQFF. Variable domain in full (rest from reference TRBV5-4 and TRBJ2-1): ETGVTQSPTHLIKTRGQQVTLRCSSQSGHNTVSWYQQALGQGPQFIFQYYREEENGRGNFPPRFSGLQFPNYSSELNVNALELDDSALYLCASSFSGRVGDEQFFGPGTRLTVL.